Each of the 14 T cell receptor beta chains below was sequenced from the same sample in a study of T-cell reconstitution after alpha-beta-depleted transplantation in children. Unique molecular identifiers were used in preparing the TCRbeta library. MiXCR, run by TCRdb on the PCR reads, gives a single entry per CDR3 protein. The data contain a few hundred thousand distinct CDR3 sequences, around 12% of them singletons. The source material was PBMCs from the stem cell graft donor, sampled from the stem cell graft. The source of these receptors is a human donor who donated a stem cell graft to a child with combined immunodeficiency.

This clonotype was picked up a small number of times. Here the CDR3 reads CASSPHLGQGVETQYF. In nucleotides, the CDR3 is TGCGCCAGCAGCCCTCATCTGGGACAGGGTGTGGAGACCCAGTACTTC. The chain uses TRBV5-1 and TRBJ2-5; 9 nucleotides align to TRBD1. The V segment lost 4 bases and the J segment 5 bases; nucleotides outside the gene matches: 12. The length of the CDR3 is 16 residues. Germline V lookup: CDR1 SGHRS, CDR2 YFSETQ. Supplemented by reference TRBV5-1 and TRBJ2-5, the full variable domain reads KAGVTQTPRYLIKTRGQQVTLSCSPISGHRSVSWYQQTPGQGLQFLFEYFSETQRNKGNFPGRFSGRQFSNSRSEMNVSTLELGDSALYLCASSPHLGQGVETQYFGPGTRLLVL.

V gene TRBV4-3 combines with J gene TRBJ1-5, with D hard to call. V dropped 0 bases and J dropped 9 bases, with 9 bases sitting between them. The CDR3 contains 13 residues. Germline loops: CDR1 LGHNA, CDR2 YSLEER. The CDR3 DNA sequence: TGCGCCAGCAGCCAAGAAGCCGGCTGGCCCCAGCATTTT. Amino acid sequence: CASSQEAGWPQHF.

This clonotype was picked up a small number of times. V and J are TRBV7-8 and TRBJ2-1; a weak D match, TRBD1 (6 bases). CDR1 and CDR2 (germline): SGHVS, FQNEAQ. The ends were cut back, 2 bases at V and 9 bases at J, with 14 bases in the middle. The CDR3 is 14 residues long. The CDR3 protein is CASSLRTRGSEQFF. CDR3 DNA sequence: TGTGCCAGCAGCTTAAGGACGAGGGGGAGTGAGCAGTTCTTC.

This clonotype has ten or more counts. The V call is TRBV12-3 or TRBV12-4, the J call TRBJ2-5; no firm D call. Trimming removed 7 bases from V and 5 bases from J, with 14 bases in between. CDR3 size: 13 residues. In DNA, the CDR3 is TGTGCCAGCACCTTCGGGCGCGAGGAGACCCAGTACTTC. This codes for CASTFGREETQYF.

The sample holds a few counts of this clonotype. This chain uses TRBV4-3 with TRBJ2-1, with D possibly matching TRBD2 (6 bases). CDR1 and CDR2 from the germline V gene are LGHNA and YSLEER. This CDR3 is built from 15 residues. Trimming cost V 3 bases and J 5 bases, with 14 bases left between them. The CDR3 nucleotides read TGCGCCAGCAGCCAGGACTCGGGACTCAACAATGAGCAGTTCTTC. This encodes CASSQDSGLNNEQFF.

As DNA, the CDR3 is TGTGCCAGCTCACCGACAGAGAATAACTATGGCTACACCTTC. Translation: CASSPTENNYGYTF. The rearrangement joins TRBV18 to TRBJ1-2, with D possibly being TRBD1 (5 bases). Germline V lookup: CDR1 KGHSH, CDR2 LQKENI. The CDR3 totals 14 residues. V was clipped by 3 bases and J by 1 base, with 9 bases between them.

In this sample, this clonotype turned up a few times. The chain uses TRBV12-3 or TRBV12-4 and TRBJ1-6; 7 bases fit TRBD1. CDR3 size: 14 residues. V gave up 6 bases and J gave up 7 bases; unmatched junction bases: 6. DNA for the CDR3: TGTGCCAGCAGCCCACAGGGGTGGAATTCACCCCTCCACTTT. Residues: CASSPQGWNSPLHF.

This clonotype was seen a few times. This chain connects TRBV5-5 to TRBJ2-3; weak D call: TRBD1 (6 bases). V was clipped by 4 bases and J by 0 bases, with 12 bases between them. The CDR3 consists of 15 residues. From germline, CDR1 is SGHKS and CDR2 YYEKEE (reference sequence). The DNA for the CDR3 is TGTGCCAGCAGCCCGGGACATCTTAGCACAGATACGCAGTATTTT. It yields the protein CASSPGHLSTDTQYF.

The chain carries TRBV7-2 and TRBJ2-1, with D possibly being TRBD2 (5 bases). This CDR3 is 17 amino acids long. V was clipped by 5 bases and J by 0 bases, with 17 bases between them. The germline gives CDR1 SGHTA, CDR2 FQGNSA. The CDR3 reads CASSRRSPRSSYNEQFF. The CDR3 coding sequence is TGTGCCAGCAGCCGGAGGAGCCCCAGGAGCTCCTACAATGAGCAGTTCTTC. Looking up the rest from reference TRBV7-2 and TRBJ2-1 gives the full variable domain: GAGVSQSPSNKVTEKGKDVELRCDPISGHTALYWYRQSLGQGLEFLIYFQGNSAPDKSGLPSDRFSAERTGGSVSTLTIQRTQQEDSAVYLCASSRRSPRSSYNEQFFGPGTRLTVL.

The rearrangement links TRBV7-2 to TRBJ1-4; tentatively, D is TRBD1 (6 bases). The germline V gene encodes CDR1 SGHTA and CDR2 FQGNSA. Trimming pared 5 bases from V and 5 bases from J, leaving 15 bases between. The CDR3 has 15 amino acids. The CDR3 nucleotides read TGTGCCAGCAGCCTGGCCGGGACATCAAATGAAAAACTGTTTTTT. Protein sequence: CASSLAGTSNEKLFF. The full variable domain, with the rest looked up from reference TRBV7-2 and TRBJ1-4, is GAGVSQSPSNKVTEKGKDVELRCDPISGHTALYWYRQSLGQGLEFLIYFQGNSAPDKSGLPSDRFSAERTGGSVSTLTIQRTQQEDSAVYLCASSLAGTSNEKLFFGSGTQLSVL.

This clonotype was seen at least ten times. This chain connects TRBV3-1 to TRBJ1-2; D gene ambiguous. Germline V gene sequence: CDR1 LGHDT, CDR2 YNNKEL (reference sequence). V was trimmed by 0 bases and J by 6 bases, leaving 11 bases between them. The CDR3 extends over 14 amino acids. The CDR3 is CASSQETGRNGYTF. The CDR3 DNA is TGTGCCAGCAGCCAAGAAACCGGTAGAAATGGCTACACCTTC.

At least ten counts were recorded for this clonotype. The J gene is TRBJ2-1, the V gene TRBV19; D gene uncertain. This CDR3 has 16 residues. Germline loops: CDR1 LNHDA, CDR2 SQIVND (reference sequence). Trimming left V 1 base short and J 4 bases short, with 14 bases between. The CDR3 DNA sequence: TGTGCCAGTAGTATAGTGTGGGCCAGGTCTTACAATGAGCAGTTCTTC. Translation: CASSIVWARSYNEQFF.

This clonotype appeared many times. This chain connects TRBV12-3 or TRBV12-4 to TRBJ1-1; D uncertain. The CDR3 extends over 14 amino acids. V dropped 6 bases and J dropped 1 base, with 12 bases sitting between them. CDR3 amino acids: CASRPTATNTEAFF. The DNA of the CDR3 is TGTGCCAGCAGACCGACGGCCACGAACACTGAAGCTTTCTTT.

The chain has TRBV9 and TRBJ2-7; D is undetermined. CDR3 length equals 14 residues. Germline V gene data show CDR1 as SGDLS and CDR2 as YYNGEE. Trimming stripped 6 bases from V and 0 bases from J, with 13 bases between. CDR3 in amino acids: CASKLRATSYEQYF. The CDR3 DNA reads as TGTGCCAGCAAATTACGAGCAACCTCCTACGAGCAGTACTTC. The whole variable domain, filled in from reference TRBV9 and TRBJ2-7, reads DSGVTQTPKHLITATGQRVTLRCSPRSGDLSVYWYQQSLDQGLQFLIQYYNGEERAKGNILERFSAQQFPDLHSELNLSSLELGDSALYFCASKLRATSYEQYFGPGTRLTVT.